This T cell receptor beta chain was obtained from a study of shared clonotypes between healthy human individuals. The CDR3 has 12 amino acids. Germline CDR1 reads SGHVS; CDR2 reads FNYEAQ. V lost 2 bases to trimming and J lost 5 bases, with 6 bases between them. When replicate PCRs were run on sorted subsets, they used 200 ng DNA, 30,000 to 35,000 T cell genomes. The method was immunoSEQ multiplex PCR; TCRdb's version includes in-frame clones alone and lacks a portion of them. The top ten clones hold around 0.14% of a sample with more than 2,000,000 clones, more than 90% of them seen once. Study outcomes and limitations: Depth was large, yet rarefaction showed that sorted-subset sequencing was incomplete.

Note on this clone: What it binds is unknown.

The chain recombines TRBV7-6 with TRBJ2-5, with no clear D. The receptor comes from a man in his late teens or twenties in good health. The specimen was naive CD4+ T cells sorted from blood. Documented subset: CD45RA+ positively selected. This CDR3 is CASSLRSETQYF. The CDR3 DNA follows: TGTGCCAGCAGCTTAAGGAGTGAGACCCAGTACTTC. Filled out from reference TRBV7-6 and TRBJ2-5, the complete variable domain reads GAGVSQSPRYKVTKRGQDVALRCDPISGHVSLYWYRQALGQGPEFLTYFNYEAQQDKSGLPNDRFSAERPEGSISTLTIQRTEQRDSAMYRCASSLRSETQYFGPGTRLLVL.